This T cell receptor (beta chain) came from a study of graft-versus-host responses after intestinal transplantation. Study findings and constraints: Marrow from the recipient contained GvH clones, some of which had appeared first in ileum or blood.

The table lists this clone with a count of one. Its specificity is not known. Sequencing was performed with immunoSEQ multiplex PCR; in TCRdb, only in-frame clones are kept and a portion is missing. The table shows tens of thousands of clones, with roughly 95% occurring only once. Trimming pared 5 bases from V and 2 bases from J, leaving 12 bases between. The germline V gene encodes CDR1 SGHVS and CDR2 FQNEAQ. The CDR3 spans 14 residues. This TCR was recovered from a human donor who was the organ donor for an intestinal transplant. V is TRBV7-8 and J is TRBJ1-2; possible D gene TRBD1, 5 bases. The sequenced sample was unstimulated CD4+ T cells sorted from spleen or lymph node cells, obtained before transplant. In nucleotides, the CDR3 is TGTGCCAGCAGCCGACCGGGACGGAACTATGGCTACACCTTC. Its translation: CASSRPGRNYGYTF. Full variable domain (rest looked up from reference TRBV7-8 and TRBJ1-2): GAGVSQSPRYKVAKRGQDVALRCDPISGHVSLFWYQQALGQGPEFLTYFQNEAQLDKSGLPSDRFFAERPEGSVSTLKIQRTQQEDSAVYLCASSRPGRNYGYTFGSGTRLTVV.